This is a list of T cell receptor beta chains from one sample in a study of CD8+ T cells in alopecia areata. TCRdb keeps only in-frame clones here, not all; method: immunoSEQ multiplex PCR. The repertoire includes some 170,000 clones, approximately 53% of them detected once, and under 14% sits in the top ten. This sample comprised CD8+ T cells sorted from blood, obtained at week 24, from a patient treated with tofacitinib. These receptors were obtained from a human donor with alopecia areata. Each CDR3 is given with its conserved first and last residue. The order of the fields is V gene, J gene, clone size, D gene, CDR3 length, CDR3 protein, CDR3 DNA. The D gene is left open where the match is weak. Not every row has a clone size; where given, it reads once, few, many or a size class.

>TRBV19|TRBJ1-5|NA|NA|14
CATRGGLGNQPQHF
TGTGCCACCCGCGGGGGGCTTGGTAATCAGCCCCAGCATTTT
>TRBV11-2|TRBJ2-3|NA|TRBD1|15
CASSLRQGDQDTQYF
TGTGCCAGCAGCTTACGGCAGGGGGACCAGGATACGCAGTATTTT
>TRBV6-1|TRBJ2-1|NA|TRBD1|13
CASSESDRDEQFF
TGTGCCAGCAGTGAATCGGACAGGGATGAGCAGTTCTTC
>TRBV11-2|TRBJ2-6|NA|NA|16
CASSTSTGPGANVLTF
TGTGCCAGCAGCACCAGTACAGGGCCTGGGGCCAACGTCCTGACTTTC
>TRBV27|TRBJ2-2|NA|NA|15
CASSLVRGGTGELFF
TGTGCCAGCAGTTTAGTTCGAGGGGGCACCGGGGAGCTGTTTTTT
>TRBV13|TRBJ2-7|NA|NA|13
CASSQGRGYEQYF
TGTGCCAGCAGCCAGGGGCGTGGGTACGAGCAGTACTTC
>TRBV4-3|TRBJ2-1|NA|NA|16
CASSQGAGGAGNEQFF
TGCGCCAGCAGCCAAGGGGCTGGGGGGGCCGGCAATGAGCAGTTCTTC
>TRBV6-6|TRBJ2-3|few|NA|14
CASSYSSGADTQYF
TGTGCCAGCAGTTACTCTTCAGGCGCAGATACGCAGTATTTT
>TRBV5-6|TRBJ1-4|once|NA|16
CASSKEGGPSNEKLFF
TGTGCCAGCAGCAAGGAGGGGGGACCGAGTAATGAAAAACTGTTTTTT
>TRBV30|TRBJ1-3|few|NA|11
CAWMEGSLRYF
TGTGCCTGGATGGAAGGGAGCCTTAGGTATTTT
>TRBV19|TRBJ2-1|NA|TRBD2|15
CASSSSGGPYNEQFF
TGTGCCAGTAGTAGTAGCGGGGGGCCCTACAATGAGCAGTTCTTC
>TRBV7-8|TRBJ2-1|NA|TRBD1|15
CASSSQGAEVNEQFF
TGTGCCAGCAGCTCACAGGGGGCGGAAGTAAATGAGCAGTTCTTC
>TRBV11-2|TRBJ1-4|NA|TRBD1|15
CASSPTGGGDEKLFF
TGTGCCAGCAGCCCGACGGGAGGGGGCGATGAAAAACTGTTTTTT
>TRBV7-9|TRBJ2-1|NA|NA|12
CASRKGSNEQFF
TGTGCCAGCAGAAAGGGCTCGAATGAGCAGTTCTTC
>TRBV30|TRBJ1-2|NA|NA|12
CAWRRGGDGYTF
TGTGCCTGGCGCAGGGGCGGGGATGGCTACACCTTC
>TRBV13|TRBJ2-5|NA|NA|11
CASSLRGGQYF
TGTGCCAGCAGCCTCCGGGGAGGCCAGTACTTC
>TRBV9|TRBJ2-3|NA|NA|13
CASSYRVSDTQYF
TGTGCCAGCAGCTACAGGGTTTCAGATACGCAGTATTTT
>TRBV7-3|TRBJ1-1|NA|NA|13
CASSLTGGTEAFF
TGTGCCAGCAGCTTAACAGGAGGAACTGAAGCTTTCTTT
>TRBV27|TRBJ1-1|NA|NA|12
CASSFPGAEAFF
TGTGCCAGCAGTTTCCCAGGGGCTGAAGCTTTCTTT
>TRBV7-3|TRBJ2-5|NA|NA|13
CASSPSTGNAQYF
TGTGCCAGCAGCCCAAGCACAGGGAACGCCCAGTACTTC
>TRBV6-6|TRBJ2-3|few|NA|14
CASRRGAGTDTQYF
TGTGCCAGCAGACGGGGGGCGGGCACAGATACGCAGTATTTT
>TRBV28|TRBJ2-3|NA|NA|15
CASSPVFTGEDTQYF
TGTGCCAGCAGTCCCGTTTTTACGGGGGAGGATACGCAGTATTTT
>TRBV6-6|TRBJ1-1|NA|NA|12
CASSYGVSEAFF
TGTGCCAGCAGTTACGGGGTGAGTGAAGCTTTCTTT
>TRBV5-1|TRBJ1-6|NA|TRBD1|15
CASSLSGGGNSPLHF
TGCGCCAGCAGCTTGTCAGGGGGCGGTAATTCACCCCTCCACTTT
>TRBV27|TRBJ2-7|NA|NA|15
CASRRQGGPSYEQYF
TGTGCCAGCAGACGCCAGGGGGGTCCTTCCTACGAGCAGTACTTC
>TRBV13|TRBJ1-1|NA|NA|15
CASSPGGHLNTEAFF
TGTGCCAGCAGCCCGGGGGGACACCTGAACACTGAAGCTTTCTTT
>TRBV29-1|TRBJ2-4|few|TRBD1|12
CSVRQGRNIQYF
TGCAGCGTCAGACAGGGGAGAAACATTCAGTACTTC
>TRBV7-6|TRBJ2-2|NA|NA|13
CASRTANTGELFF
TGTGCCAGCCGGACCGCGAACACCGGGGAGCTGTTTTTT
>TRBV20-1|TRBJ1-1|NA|NA|8
CSAGGAFF
TGCAGTGCTGGGGGAGCTTTCTTT
>TRBV29-1|TRBJ2-7|NA|NA|13
CSVATGSSYEQYF
TGCAGCGTTGCGACGGGAAGCTCCTACGAGCAGTACTTC
>TRBV2|TRBJ2-1|NA|NA|15
CASSVNEMTYNEQFF
TGTGCCAGCAGTGTCAATGAGATGACCTACAATGAGCAGTTCTTC
>TRBV25-1|TRBJ2-3|NA|TRBD1|14
CASSWDRVSDTQYF
TGTGCCAGCAGTTGGGACAGAGTATCAGATACGCAGTATTTT
>TRBV29-1|TRBJ1-4|NA|NA|14
CSVVGIGFGEKLFF
TGCAGCGTTGTGGGGATCGGATTTGGGGAAAAACTGTTTTTT
>TRBV11-2|TRBJ1-1|NA|NA|12
CASSPMNTEAFF
TGTGCCAGCAGCCCGATGAACACTGAAGCTTTCTTT
>TRBV29-1|TRBJ1-2|NA|NA|15
CIAGDRDFVDYGYTF
TGCATCGCCGGGGATAGGGATTTTGTTGACTATGGCTACACCTTC
>TRBV12-5|TRBJ1-5|few|TRBD1|17
CASGQDRGRFSNQPQHF
TGTGCTAGTGGTCAGGACAGGGGGAGGTTTAGCAATCAGCCCCAGCATTTT
>TRBV4-3|TRBJ2-1|NA|TRBD2|17
CASSQSWTSGGADEQFF
TGCGCCAGCAGCCAGTCTTGGACTAGCGGGGGGGCAGATGAGCAGTTCTTC
>TRBV5-1|TRBJ2-5|NA|NA|13
CASSLTEQETQYF
TGCGCCAGCAGCTTGACGGAGCAAGAGACCCAGTACTTC
>TRBV9|TRBJ2-6|NA|NA|17
CASSVGGSPSGANVLTF
TGTGCCAGCAGCGTAGGCGGGTCGCCCTCTGGGGCCAACGTCCTGACTTTC
>TRBV15|TRBJ1-1|NA|NA|12
CAAGPEDTEAFF
TGTGCCGCAGGCCCCGAGGACACTGAAGCTTTCTTT
>TRBV29-1|TRBJ1-4|NA|NA|17
CSVEETPEGRGTEKLFF
TGCAGCGTTGAAGAAACACCCGAGGGGCGAGGGACTGAAAAACTGTTTTTT
>TRBV6-6|TRBJ1-2|once|NA|15
CASSPGRQALYGYTF
TGTGCCAGCAGCCCGGGGCGACAGGCACTCTATGGCTACACCTTC
>TRBV27|TRBJ2-1|NA|NA|15
CASSLGGNSYNEQFF
TGTGCCAGCAGTTTAGGGGGGAACTCCTACAATGAGCAGTTCTTC
>TRBV29-1|TRBJ2-3|NA|TRBD2|14
CSVETSGGVGTQYF
TGCAGCGTTGAGACTAGCGGGGGAGTAGGTACGCAGTATTTT
>TRBV29-1|TRBJ1-5|few|NA|12
CSVDDGNQPQHF
TGCAGCGTAGACGACGGAAATCAGCCCCAGCATTTT
>TRBV9|TRBJ1-2|NA|NA|16
CASNTDLGGSDYGYTF
TGTGCCAGCAACACGGACTTGGGGGGATCGGACTATGGCTACACCTTC
>TRBV4-1|TRBJ2-1|few|NA|13
CASSHDIYNEQFF
TGCGCCAGCAGCCACGACATATACAATGAGCAGTTCTTC
>TRBV1|TRBJ1-2|NA|NA|14
CTSWTGEKGYGYTF
TGCACCAGCTGGACGGGGGAGAAGGGCTATGGCTACACCTTC
>TRBV30|TRBJ2-7|NA|NA|14
CAWSVSQGGYEQYF
TGTGCCTGGAGTGTTAGTCAGGGGGGCTACGAGCAGTACTTC
>TRBV29-1|TRBJ2-7|NA|NA|16
CSVEGLVEGGAYEQYF
TGCAGCGTTGAGGGTCTAGTGGAAGGGGGGGCCTACGAGCAGTACTTC
>TRBV2|TRBJ1-5|NA|NA|19
CASSEFRATSGASNQPQHF
TGTGCCAGCAGTGAATTCAGGGCGACATCCGGGGCTTCCAATCAGCCCCAGCATTTT
>TRBV4-3|TRBJ1-2|NA|TRBD1|15
CASSQDPGQGYGYTF
TGCGCCAGCAGCCAAGATCCGGGACAGGGCTATGGCTACACCTTC
>TRBV6-5|TRBJ1-2|NA|NA|14
CASSYSNSDYGYTF
TGTGCCAGCAGTTACTCGAACTCCGACTATGGCTACACCTTC
>TRBV7-3|TRBJ2-1|NA|TRBD2|14
CASSLLAGPNEQFF
TGTGCCAGCAGCTTACTAGCGGGGCCAAATGAGCAGTTCTTC
>TRBV5-6|TRBJ2-1|few|NA|13
CASSLGTYNEQFF
TGTGCCAGCAGCTTGGGGACATACAATGAGCAGTTCTTC
>TRBV7-8|TRBJ2-5|once|NA|14
CASSPLTRGETQYF
TGTGCCAGCAGCCCCCTCACTAGGGGCGAGACCCAGTACTTC
>TRBV29-1|TRBJ1-1|once|NA|14
CSVDRLVLNTEAFF
TGCAGCGTTGATCGTTTGGTTTTGAACACTGAAGCTTTCTTT
>TRBV27|TRBJ2-3|NA|TRBD2|15
CASSFGRSGESPQYF
TGTGCCAGCAGTTTTGGGCGGAGCGGGGAGTCGCCGCAGTATTTT
>TRBV15|TRBJ2-7|NA|NA|14
CATSTGGGIGEQYF
TGTGCCACCAGCACCGGAGGGGGAATTGGCGAGCAGTACTTC
>TRBV12-5|TRBJ2-1|NA|NA|14
CASGLRSSYNEQFF
TGTGCTAGTGGATTACGGAGCTCCTACAATGAGCAGTTCTTC